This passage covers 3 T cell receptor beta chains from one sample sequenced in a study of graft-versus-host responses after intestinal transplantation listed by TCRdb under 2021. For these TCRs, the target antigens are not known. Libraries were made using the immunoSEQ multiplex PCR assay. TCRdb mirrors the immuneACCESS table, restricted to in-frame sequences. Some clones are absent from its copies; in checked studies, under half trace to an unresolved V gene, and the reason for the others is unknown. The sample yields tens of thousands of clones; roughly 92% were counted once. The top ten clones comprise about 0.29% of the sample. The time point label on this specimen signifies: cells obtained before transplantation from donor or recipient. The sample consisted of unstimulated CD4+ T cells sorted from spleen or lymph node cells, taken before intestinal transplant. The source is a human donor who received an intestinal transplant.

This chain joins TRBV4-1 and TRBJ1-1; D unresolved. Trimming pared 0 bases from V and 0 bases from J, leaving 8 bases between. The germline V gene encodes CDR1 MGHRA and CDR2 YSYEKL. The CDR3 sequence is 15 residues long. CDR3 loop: CASSQERTVNTEAFF. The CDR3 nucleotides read TGCGCCAGCAGCCAAGAGCGTACAGTGAACACTGAAGCTTTCTTT.

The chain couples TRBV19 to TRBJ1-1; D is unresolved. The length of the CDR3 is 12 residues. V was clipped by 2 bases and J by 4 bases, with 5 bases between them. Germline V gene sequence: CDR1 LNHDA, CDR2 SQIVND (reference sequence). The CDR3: CASSILGTEAFF. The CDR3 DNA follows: TGTGCCAGTAGTATATTGGGCACTGAAGCTTTCTTT.

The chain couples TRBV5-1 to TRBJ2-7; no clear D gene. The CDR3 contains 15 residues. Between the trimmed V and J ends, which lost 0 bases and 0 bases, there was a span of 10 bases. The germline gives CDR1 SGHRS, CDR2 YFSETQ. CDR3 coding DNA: TGCGCCAGCAGCTTGGCCGATTCCCCCTCCTACGAGCAGTACTTC. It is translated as CASSLADSPSYEQYF.